The 9 T cell receptor beta chains presented below share a single source sample, sequenced in a study of PD-1 blockade in classical Hodgkin lymphoma. The time point is: cycle 4 day 1 (C4D1), after more than 5 weeks of nivolumab. There was relapse after autologous stem cell transplantation in every patient, and there was variation in brentuximab vedotin exposure. Researchers report purifying CD4+ T cells from thawed PBMCs by magnetic negative selection. Sequencing used immunoSEQ multiplex PCR; TCRdb keeps in-frame clones, though not all of them. The sample holds over 10,000 clones, around nine tenths seen once. The sequencing here drew on CD4+ T cells from blood, taken before the fourth cycle of nivolumab. All receptors derive from a human donor with classical Hodgkin lymphoma.

The chain recombines TRBV7-2 with TRBJ1-4; possibly TRBD1 for D (5 bases). Per the germline V gene, CDR1 is SGHTA and CDR2 is FQGNSA. The CDR3 runs 17 residues. Deletions cut 0 bases from V and 0 bases from J, with 11 bases between. The DNA for the CDR3 is TGTGCCAGCAGCTTAGCGGGTGGGGCGACAACTAATGAAAAACTGTTTTTT. This codes for CASSLAGGATTNEKLFF.

J is TRBJ2-7 and V is TRBV5-4, with unresolved D. Trimming took off 3 bases at V and 0 bases at J, with 10 bases between the two ends. Germline values: CDR1 SGHNT, CDR2 YYREEE (reference sequence). The CDR3 spans 14 residues. The CDR3: CASSSPASSYEQYF. DNA of the CDR3: TGTGCCAGCAGCTCCCCCGCGAGCTCCTACGAGCAGTACTTC.

The rearrangement joins TRBV6-6 to TRBJ1-4; 8 nucleotides align to TRBD1. Germline CDR1 MNHNY, CDR2 SVGAGI (reference sequence). The CDR3 length is 16 residues. Trimming at V came to 6 bases and at J to 8 bases, leaving 14 bases not matched to a gene. Here the CDR3 reads CASRSTQGAGEEKLFF. CDR3 DNA: TGTGCCAGCAGAAGCACTCAGGGGGCGGGGGAGGAAAAACTGTTTTTT.

This rearrangement joins TRBV7-9 to TRBJ2-2; TRBD1 is a possible D gene (6 bases). Deletions cut 3 bases from V and 7 bases from J, with 9 bases between. Per the germline V gene, CDR1 is SEHNR and CDR2 is FQNEAQ (reference sequence). CDR3 length: 13 residues. The CDR3 protein is CASSFRGVGELFF. The CDR3 coding sequence is TGTGCCAGCAGCTTCAGGGGAGTCGGGGAGCTGTTTTTT.

V is TRBV7-2 and J is TRBJ2-1; 8 nucleotides align to TRBD2. The CDR3 is 14 amino acids. The V gene end was trimmed by 6 bases and the J gene end by 9 bases; junction bases not matched to a gene: 10. From germline, CDR1 is SGHTA and CDR2 FQGNSA. The CDR3 protein is CASRPPGGVGEQFF. In DNA form, the CDR3 reads TGTGCCAGCAGGCCCCCCGGGGGGGTAGGTGAGCAGTTCTTC.

The rearrangement joins TRBV6-1 to TRBJ1-2, with D unclear. This CDR3 region has 14 residues. Trimming removed 0 bases at V and 8 bases at J, with 13 bases between. Germline V gene data show CDR1 as MNHNS and CDR2 as SASEGT. CDR3 sequence reads: CASSEAGSEGGYTF. The CDR3 coding sequence is TGTGCCAGCAGTGAAGCGGGGTCGGAAGGGGGCTACACCTTC.

The chain combines TRBV7-7 with TRBJ2-5; possibly TRBD1 for D (6 bases). Trimming left V 5 bases short and J 2 bases short, with 9 bases between. CDR1 is SSHAT and CDR2 is FNYEAQ in the germline V gene (reference sequence). The CDR3 extends over 13 amino acids. The CDR3 coding sequence is TGTGCCAGCAGCCCGACAGGACAAGAGACCCAGTACTTC. Translating gives CASSPTGQETQYF.

V and J are TRBV7-7 and TRBJ2-5; D is possibly TRBD1 (6 bases). CDR3 length equals 14 residues. The germline V gene has CDR1 SSHAT and CDR2 FNYEAQ (reference sequence). Trimming took off 5 bases at V and 5 bases at J, with 15 bases between the two ends. CDR3 residues: CASSPNTGMETQYF. CDR3 bases: TGTGCCAGCAGCCCTAACACAGGGATGGAGACCCAGTACTTC. The full variable domain, completed using reference TRBV7-7 and TRBJ2-5, is GAGVSQSPRYKVTKRGQDVTLRCDPISSHATLYWYQQALGQGPEFLTYFNYEAQPDKSGLPSDRFSAERPEGSISTLTIQRTEQRDSAMYRCASSPNTGMETQYFGPGTRLLVL.

The rearrangement joins TRBV19 to TRBJ2-7; D gene unclear. This CDR3 has 12 residues. Trimming took 4 bases from V and 7 from J, leaving 11 bases between them. Germline CDR1 is LNHDA and CDR2 is SQIVND (reference sequence). DNA of the CDR3: TGTGCCAGTAGTAGTGGGCCTGGGGAGCAGTACTTC. Its translation is CASSSGPGEQYF.